This T cell receptor (beta chain) was recorded in a study of molecular identifiers for immune sequencing clone quantification. The study, taken as a whole, reports: Sharing of a barcode by identical TCR molecules could cause highly expanded clone sizes to be underestimated. Spiked Jurkat TCR RNA originating from one cell could reportedly be identified amid one million naive cells.

This clonotype was observed at least ten times. The antigen is undetermined. Trimming left V 3 bases short and J 4 bases short, with 11 bases between. The germline gives CDR1 GTSNPN, CDR2 SVGIG (reference sequence). The CDR3 runs to 13 residues. Using its own MiXCR run on the PCR reads, TCRdb lists one record per CDR3 protein. In the table there are about 640,000 distinct CDR3 sequences, about 20% of which are singletons. This TCR came from a human donor in good health. Some libraries in this study had Jurkat cell RNA spiked in. Sequencing was done on a sample of naive CD8+ T cells from blood, with Jurkat cell RNA spiked in. Subset indicated: FACS-sorted CD8+CD4-CCR7+CD45RA+ naive T cells. This sequence joins TRBV30 and TRBJ2-3; D is unresolved. As DNA, the CDR3 is TGTGCCTGGAGAAACGGTCCACCAGATACGCAGTATTTT. Amino acids: CAWRNGPPDTQYF.